The entry below describes one T cell receptor beta chain. This sample is drawn from a study of blood T cell repertoires in COVID-19. Study summary: Both acute and convalescent COVID-19 samples were obtained from the United States, Italy and Spain. T cells, B-cell-depleted T cells, or PBMCs supplied cDNA or gDNA.

Germline assignment: CDR1 ENHRY and CDR2 SYGVKD. This CDR3 has 13 amino acids. The V and J ends lost 5 bases and 2 bases, in that order; junction bases with no gene match: 3. Original methodology: Estimation of nucleated cell counts was performed using reference gene primer amplification. Sequencing was performed with immunoSEQ multiplex PCR; in TCRdb, only in-frame clones are kept and a portion is missing. D and trimming were read from the DNA, whereas the V and J calls and clone size are those reported in that table. Of about 260,000 clones detected, 80% to 90% appear once; the ten largest clones hold more than 8.5%. Seattle cases were enrolled at active infection and followed longitudinally.

The specimen was peripheral blood. V usage is TRBV10-3 and J usage is TRBJ2-7; 7 nucleotides align to TRBD1. The sequence derives from a woman in her 70s with COVID-19, enrolled during active disease. This CDR3 reads CAISKTGPYEQYF. CDR3 in DNA: TGTGCCATCAGTAAGACAGGGCCCTACGAGCAGTACTTC.